This record covers a single TCR beta chain. Its antigen is unknown. Qualities for individual bases were not recorded, and no much larger clone is one base off. The germline V gene yields MNHNS for CDR1 and SASEGT for CDR2. The CDR3 goes from the cysteine to the phenylalanine over 15 residues. Of the read, only the CDR3 DNA is kept; its 45 bases are in frame from base 1. After removal of 4 bases from V and 2 bases from J, the junction retains 4 bases not matched to a gene. This sample is drawn from a study of vaccination and CD4 T cells after COVID-19 (dated by TCRdb to between 2020 and 2023). With regard to the full study: Every convalescent patient had a positive nasal swab PCR test for SARS-CoV-2, with mild disease in 9 or 10 patients and severe disease in one. Participants received two doses of either the Pfizer-BioNTech BNT162b2 vaccine (n=8) or the Moderna mRNA-1273 vaccine (n=2). Control cultures received a CEFX viral epitope pool as the positive control, an HIV-1 Nef peptide pool as the negative control, or no peptide. Overlapping spike peptide pools from SARS-CoV-2 and from the common cold coronaviruses HCoV-NL63, HCoV-OC43 and HCoV-229E were used as culture stimuli. The convalescent cohort comprised six males and four females, including two Hispanic individuals, seven Caucasians, two Asians and one multiracial person. The time from the second vaccine dose to post-vaccine blood sampling had a median of roughly 77 days and ranged from roughly 13 to 241 days. Post-COVID blood samples from convalescent patients were collected a median of 101 days after diagnosis, with a range of roughly 35 to 180 days. The spike-specific CD4+ TCR repertoire was compared before and after mRNA vaccination in under 11 COVID-19 convalescent patients and several infection-naive healthy vaccine recipients.

The sample's treatment or condition label, decoded: approximately 11-day PBMC culture with coronavirus spike peptide pools or control peptides (ViraFEST assay). The ViraFEST assay, used in the study, expanded antigen-specific T cells with peptide pools and then identified the expanded clonotypes through TCR sequencing. The positive SARS-CoV-2 PCR tests of the convalescent patients were dated from March to December 2020, before the Alpha, Beta and Delta variants emerged in the United States. Each well held roughly 2.2 million PBMCs cultured in IMDM containing roughly 5.4% human AB serum and approximately 10 IU/ml IL-2, with around 9.7 ug/ml peptide pools added. Half of the culture medium was replaced with fresh IL-2-containing medium on days 3 and 7. After about nine days of culture, CD4+ T cells were isolated by negative selection with the EasySep CD4+ T cell isolation kit. Ficoll-Paque Plus gradient centrifugation was used to isolate PBMCs from whole blood, and the isolated PBMCs were then either used fresh or cryopreserved at -140C. In general, triplicate wells were set up for every culture condition.

Overall results and qualifications from the work: Among convalescent patients, a median roughly 90% of the SARS-CoV-2-reactive clones seen after vaccination appeared only after vaccination, which suggests priming specific to the vaccine. Although the median number of SARS-CoV-2-reactive clonotypes went up from fewer than 25 after infection to 38 after vaccination, the increase was not significant. Nearly all vaccine-specific clones in convalescent patients (304 of 307) were mono-reactive for SARS-CoV-2 spike rather than cross-reactive with common cold coronaviruses. The number of convalescent patients in the study was relatively small, and the study did not examine early timepoints following natural infection.

Libraries were constructed by PCR. DNA from cultured CD4+ T cells was subjected to TCR sequencing with the Oncomine TCR Beta short-read assay at the Johns Hopkins FTIC core. The QIAamp micro DNA kit was used to extract genomic DNA from the cultured CD4+ T cells. Oncomine TCR Beta libraries from cultured CD4+ T cells were pooled with unique dual indexes and sequenced on an Illumina iSeq 100. Regarding the original processing steps: Non-productive sequences were filtered out, and CDR3s that did not start with C, did not end with F or W, or were shorter than 7 amino acids were discarded. The MANAFEST web application identified antigen-specific clonotypes by comparing peptide-stimulated wells against reference wells and other culture wells. For a clone to be called positive, the clone needed an FDR below 0.05, an odds ratio above 5, and a productive frequency above 0.1% in at least two of three replicate wells. A clonotype counted as cross-reactive if it showed significant expansion both in the SARS-CoV-2 spike wells and in at least one common cold coronavirus spike condition. Levenshtein distances (stringdist) and unrooted phylogenetic trees (ape) in R version 3.6.1 were used to assess CDR3 homology. TCRdb's own reprocessing of the public reads used fastp at Q25 and MiXCR and kept productive beta chains. All rows with the same CDR3 protein become a single entry with the most common DNA and genes. The authors' filters were not applied to this entry. The sample table shows about 23,000 distinct CDR3 sequences, and 58% are seen once. Clones ranked in the top ten supply approximately 2.8% of the sample.

This TCR was sampled from a human donor who had recovered from COVID-19. The chain is encoded by TRBV6-1 joined to TRBJ1-4; TRBD1 fits 7 bases in the junction. The sample consisted of CD4+ T cells from blood, cultured in vitro. The DNA sequence follows: TGTGCCAGCAGTGCCACACAGGGGACTAATGAAAAACTGTTTTTT. Its protein product is CASSATQGTNEKLFF.